These 29 T cell receptor beta chains were sequenced from one sample in a study of T-cell reconstitution after alpha-beta-depleted transplantation in children. Unique molecular identifiers were built into the TCRbeta library. TCRdb recomputed calls from the PCR reads with MiXCR, one row per CDR3 protein. The sample has approximately 7,000 distinct CDR3 sequences, under 7% seen once. The sample here was PBMCs, mostly from graft donor cells, taken 180 days after TCRalphabeta/CD19-depleted stem cell transplant. The receptors shown here come from a child younger than two who had a stem cell transplant for acute myeloid leukemia, so the T cells may come from the graft donor.

This clonotype was counted ten times or more. The V gene is TRBV20-1, the J gene TRBJ1-5; possible D gene TRBD1, 6 bases. The V gene's germline CDR1 is DFQATT and CDR2 SNEGSKA (reference sequence). The CDR3 is 17 residues long. Trimming stripped 3 bases from V and 0 bases from J, with 18 bases between. CDR3 nucleotides: TGCAGTGCTAGGTACGTAGCTGGGACAACTAGCAATCAGCCCCAGCATTTT. Protein product: CSARYVAGTTSNQPQHF.

This clonotype was picked up many times. A read error may be the cause here, since a much bigger clone is one base away. The chain has TRBV28 and TRBJ2-7; D is unclear. The CDR3 sequence is 12 residues long. Germline loops: CDR1 MDHEN, CDR2 SYDVKM. The CDR3 here is CAISTRSYEQYF. The CDR3 nucleotides read TGTGCCATCAGTACCAGGAGCTACGAGCAGTACTTC.

This clonotype has ten or more counts. V gene TRBV5-6 combines with J gene TRBJ2-7, with 8 bases that match TRBD1. The germline gives CDR1 SGHDT, CDR2 YYEEEE. CDR3 length: 14 amino acids. After removal of 5 bases from V and 4 bases from J, the junction contained 8 bases not matched to a gene. The CDR3 protein is CASSTGTGLYEQYF. The CDR3 DNA is TGTGCCAGCAGTACCGGGACAGGACTGTACGAGCAGTACTTC. Combining the CDR3 with reference TRBV5-6 and TRBJ2-7 gives the whole variable domain DAGVTQSPTHLIKTRGQQVTLRCSPKSGHDTVSWYQQALGQGPQFIFQYYEEEERQRGNFPDRFSGHQFPNYSSELNVNALLLGDSALYLCASSTGTGLYEQYFGPGTRLTVT.

In its sample, this clonotype was seen many times. The chain recombines TRBV3-1 with TRBJ2-1, with 11 bases aligning to TRBD2. This CDR3 is 15 amino acids long. Germline V CDR1 and CDR2: LGHDT, YNNKEL (reference sequence). After removal of 2 bases from V and 8 bases from J, the junction contained 5 bases not matched to a gene. In DNA form, the CDR3 reads TGTGCCAGCAGCCAATTAGCGGGAGGGGGCTATGAGCAGTTCTTC. As protein: CASSQLAGGGYEQFF.

This clonotype was seen repeatedly, ten times or more. The rearrangement links TRBV9 to TRBJ2-5, with TRBD2 as a possible D gene (5 bases). With 3 bases removed from V and 5 bases from J, the gap between germline ends came to 17 bases. This CDR3 has 15 residues. The germline V gene has CDR1 SGDLS and CDR2 YYNGEE. The CDR3 coding sequence is TGTGCCAGCAGCGGCTGGACTGAAAACCGGGAGACCCAGTACTTC. This sequence encodes CASSGWTENRETQYF.

At least ten counts were recorded for this clonotype. The chain couples TRBV14 to TRBJ2-7; 7 bases are a match to TRBD2. Germline V gene sequence: CDR1 SGHDN, CDR2 FVKESK. The CDR3 sequence is 16 residues long. V shed 0 bases, J shed 5 bases, and the junction held 10 bases outside the gene matches. The CDR3 region is CASSQDRASGIDEQYF. DNA of the CDR3: TGTGCCAGCAGCCAAGATAGGGCCAGCGGGATAGACGAGCAGTACTTC. The variable domain in full, completed from reference TRBV14 and TRBJ2-7, reads EAGVTQFPSHSVIEKGQTVTLRCDPISGHDNLYWYRRVMGKEIKFLLHFVKESKQDESGMPNNRFLAERTGGTYSTLKVQPAELEDSGVYFCASSQDRASGIDEQYFGPGTRLTVT.

This clonotype has a count of ten or more. The chain recombines TRBV12-3 or TRBV12-4 with TRBJ2-1, with 8 bases fitting TRBD2. V gave up 4 bases and J gave up 4 bases; unmatched junction bases: 6. CDR3 length equals 15 residues. The CDR3 spells CASSSTSELYNEQFF. CDR3 bases: TGTGCCAGCAGTTCGACTAGCGAACTATACAATGAGCAGTTCTTC.

Ten or more counts support this clonotype. J is TRBJ2-2 and V is TRBV11-3, with 14 bases identical to TRBD2. Germline values: CDR1 SGHNT, CDR2 YENEEA. The CDR3 contains 14 residues. V lost 5 bases, J lost 10 bases, and 3 bases stayed unmatched. CDR3 nucleotides: TGTGCCAGCAGCCCGGGACTAGCGGGAGCGGAGCTGTTTTTT. This translates into CASSPGLAGAELFF.

The table lists this clonotype with many counts. The chain combines TRBV12-3 or TRBV12-4 with TRBJ2-1; D not certain. The CDR3 has 14 residues. V gave up 2 bases and J gave up 4 bases, with 9 bases separating them. The CDR3 bases are TGTGCCAGCAGTTTAAAACAACCGTACAATGAGCAGTTCTTC. Encoded protein: CASSLKQPYNEQFF.

This clonotype was observed many times. The chain couples TRBV7-9 to TRBJ1-5; weak D call: TRBD1 (6 bases). V lost 5 bases to trimming and J lost 2 bases, with 16 bases between them. The CDR3 consists of 16 residues. Germline assignment: CDR1 SEHNR and CDR2 FQNEAQ (reference sequence). The CDR3 DNA follows: TGTGCCAGCAGCGTAGGGGGGTTAGTCGGCAATCAGCCCCAGCATTTT. It translates to CASSVGGLVGNQPQHF.

In its sample, this clonotype was seen many times. The rearrangement uses TRBV6-6 and TRBJ1-4; maybe TRBD1 (6 bases). Trimming pared 4 bases from V and 8 bases from J, leaving 11 bases between. This CDR3 is built from 13 residues. Per germline, CDR1 MNHNY and CDR2 SVGAGI (reference sequence). CDR3 sequence (DNA): TGTGCCAGCAGTTGGGGGCCGGAGGAAAAACTGTTTTTT. As protein: CASSWGPEEKLFF.

This clonotype was seen ten or more times. The chain links TRBV19 to TRBJ1-4; D remains unclear. Trimming stripped 7 bases from V and 3 bases from J, with 9 bases between. Germline V lookup: CDR1 LNHDA, CDR2 SQIVND (reference sequence). This CDR3 contains 13 residues. For the CDR3, the DNA is TGTGCCAGTACAACCGTGGCTAATGAAAAACTGTTTTTT. Translation gives CASTTVANEKLFF.

This clonotype appeared many times. V is TRBV10-3 and J is TRBJ2-5; D perhaps matches TRBD1 (6 bases). CDR1 ENHRY and CDR2 SYGVKD come from the germline V gene. The V end lost 3 bases, the J end lost 2 bases, and 10 bases lay between the germline ends. This CDR3 has 14 amino acids. The CDR3 nucleotides read TGTGCCATCAGTGACAGGGGCGGACAAGAGACCCAGTACTTC. Protein sequence: CAISDRGGQETQYF.

The chain joins TRBV7-2 to TRBJ1-2, with TRBD1 matching 10 bases. The CDR3 is 14 residues long. Looked up from germline, CDR1 is SGHTA and CDR2 is FQGNSA. Trimming at V came to 5 bases and at J to 6 bases, leaving 6 bases not matched to a gene. The CDR3 bases are TGTGCCAGCAGCCACCGGGACAGGGGAGATGGCTACACCTTC. Translated: CASSHRDRGDGYTF.

The table lists this clonotype with many counts. The V call is TRBV24-1, the J call TRBJ2-3; no clear D gene. Germline CDR1 reads KGHDR; CDR2 reads SFDVKD. The CDR3 spans 15 residues. Trimming took 5 bases from V and 4 from J, leaving 15 bases between them. The chain's CDR3 is CATSALIGLSDTQYF. The CDR3 nucleotides are TGTGCCACCAGTGCCCTAATTGGTCTATCAGATACGCAGTATTTT.

This clonotype was counted many times. The J gene is TRBJ2-7, the V gene TRBV29-1; TRBD1 matches at 7 bases. This CDR3 comprises 14 residues. Unmatched junction bases numbered 12, after V lost 5 bases and J lost 5 bases. Germline V gene data show CDR1 as SQVTM and CDR2 as ANQGSEA. The CDR3, as DNA: TGCAGCGTTCGCTCGGGACAGTGGGCCCACGAGCAGTACTTC. Protein product: CSVRSGQWAHEQYF.

This clonotype has ten or more counts. The rearrangement links TRBV25-1 to TRBJ1-6; D call uncertain. Trimming cost V 8 bases and J 0 bases, with 8 bases left between them. The CDR3 has 14 residues. Germline V gene lookup returns CDR1 MGHDK and CDR2 SYGVNS. The CDR3 loop is CASGGSSYNSPLHF. DNA for the CDR3: TGTGCCAGCGGAGGGAGCTCCTATAATTCACCCCTCCACTTT.

This clonotype is termed medium-sized (0.01 to 0.1%). J is TRBJ2-7 and V is TRBV29-1; a weak D match, TRBD1 (7 bases). This CDR3 has 12 residues. From germline, CDR1 is SQVTM and CDR2 ANQGSEA. Between the trimmed V and J ends, which lost 7 bases and 12 bases, there was a span of 22 bases. DNA for the CDR3: TGCAGCGCCGCGCTGGGAGGTGACAGGGTGTACTTC. Translating it yields CSAALGGDRVYF.

This clonotype is medium-sized by share. The chain uses TRBV28 and TRBJ2-2; D is perhaps TRBD2 (6 bases). Per germline, CDR1 MDHEN and CDR2 SYDVKM. The CDR3 is 14 residues long. V was cut by 7 bases and J by 0 bases, with 9 bases left in between. Here the CDR3 reads CASTGGTNTGELFF. In DNA, the CDR3 is TGTGCCAGCACAGGAGGGACGAACACCGGGGAGCTGTTTTTT.

The table lists this clonotype with many counts. The chain couples TRBV6-2 or TRBV6-3 to TRBJ2-1; 14 bases agree with TRBD2. Trimming took 5 bases from V and 0 from J; bases not matched to a gene: 3. Germline lookup yields CDR1 MNHEY and CDR2 SVGEGT. The CDR3 sequence is 17 residues long. CDR3 nucleotides: TGTGCCAGCAGTCCGACTAGCGGGAGGGGCTCCTACAATGAGCAGTTCTTC. It is translated as CASSPTSGRGSYNEQFF.

This clonotype occurred many times. V gene TRBV5-6 combines with J gene TRBJ2-7, with 8 bases lining up with TRBD2. Unmatched junction bases numbered 4, after V lost 1 base and J lost 1 base. CDR3 length equals 15 residues. Germline V gene data show CDR1 as SGHDT and CDR2 as YYEEEE. For the CDR3, the DNA is TGTGCCAGCAGCTTGTTTGGCGGGAGGTCCTACGAGCAGTACTTC. This translates into CASSLFGGRSYEQYF.

By share, this clonotype counts as medium-sized. V is TRBV7-2 and J is TRBJ2-2; D possibly corresponds to TRBD2 (5 bases). Trimming removed 1 base at V and 4 bases at J, with 10 bases between. Germline V gene lookup returns CDR1 SGHTA and CDR2 FQGNSA. This CDR3 region has 15 residues. The DNA of the CDR3 is TGTGCCAGCAGCTTAGAGCGGAAGCCCACCGGGGAGCTGTTTTTT. Translation gives CASSLERKPTGELFF.

There are many counts of this clonotype. The V call is TRBV6-5, the J call TRBJ2-5, with D perhaps TRBD1 (6 bases). Per germline, CDR1 MNHEY and CDR2 SVGAGI. V was cut by 6 bases and J by 0 bases, with 11 bases left in between. The CDR3 has 14 amino acids. The DNA of the CDR3 is TGTGCCAGCAGGAGGGACAACTACCAAGAGACCCAGTACTTC. This encodes CASRRDNYQETQYF.

This clonotype has a count of ten or more. The rearrangement links TRBV15 to TRBJ2-7; TRBD2 matches at 9 bases. Germline CDR1 is LNHNV and CDR2 is YYDKDF (reference sequence). The CDR3 extends over 15 amino acids. V lost 1 base and J lost 4; bases outside the gene matches: 5. The CDR3 DNA reads as TGTGCCACCAGCAGAGGGGTTAGCGGGAGTTACGAGCAGTACTTC. Translated, it gives CATSRGVSGSYEQYF.

This clonotype was detected ten times or more. The chain joins TRBV20-1 to TRBJ2-1; 8 bases are shared with TRBD1. Germline CDR1 reads DFQATT; CDR2 reads SNEGSKA (reference sequence). The length of the CDR3 is 12 residues. Unmatched junction bases numbered 6, after V lost 8 bases and J lost 6 bases. The CDR3 DNA reads TGCAGTTCGGACAGGGACAGCAATGAGCAGTTCTTC. The encoded protein is CSSDRDSNEQFF.

This clonotype has at least ten counts. The chain's CDR3 is CASSVGDTSLAGEETQYF. The CDR3 bases are TGTGCCAGCAGCGTAGGAGATACGTCGCTAGCGGGAGAAGAGACCCAGTACTTC. The rearrangement joins TRBV9 to TRBJ2-5, with TRBD2 identical over 10 bases. CDR3 length equals 18 residues. V shed 0 bases and J 3 bases; nucleotides not matched to a gene: 11. CDR1 and CDR2 (germline): SGDLS, YYNGEE.

This clonotype has a count of ten or more. J is TRBJ2-5 and V is TRBV6-2 or TRBV6-3, with D maybe TRBD1 (5 bases). Per the germline V gene, CDR1 is MNHEY and CDR2 is SVGEGT. This CDR3 region has 14 residues. Trimming left V 5 bases short and J 3 bases short, with 13 bases between. CDR3 region: CASSLRQNKETQYF. In nucleotides, the CDR3 is TGTGCCAGCAGTCTACGACAGAACAAAGAGACCCAGTACTTC.

Many counts were recorded for this clonotype. The chain links TRBV3-1 to TRBJ2-7, with no clear D. The ends were cut back, 0 bases at V and 5 bases at J, with 2 bases in the middle. This CDR3 comprises 11 residues. CDR1 and CDR2 (germline): LGHDT, YNNKEL (reference sequence). The CDR3 DNA is TGTGCCAGCAGCCAAGATGACGAGCAGTACTTC. This encodes CASSQDDEQYF.

This clonotype was picked up many times. V and J are TRBV7-9 and TRBJ2-1; perhaps TRBD1 as D (5 bases). Between the trimmed V and J ends, which lost 3 bases and 0 bases, there was a span of 21 bases. CDR3 size: 19 residues. CDR1 and CDR2 (germline): SEHNR, FQNEAQ (reference sequence). The CDR3 DNA follows: TGTGCCAGCAGCTTTCTGTCCATGGGGCGGTTTCGCTCCTACAATGAGCAGTTCTTC. This codes for CASSFLSMGRFRSYNEQFF.